The 32 T cell receptor beta chains listed next were all sequenced from one sample in a study of blood T cell repertoires in COVID-19. Sequenced by immunoSEQ multiplex PCR; TCRdb stores in-frame clones only, minus some. The table lists about 280,000 clones, 85% to 90% of them singletons, with about 14% in the top ten. The sample comprised peripheral blood. These receptor sequences come from a human donor in a cohort sampled during active COVID-19.

The chain joins TRBV28 to TRBJ1-3, with D possibly TRBD1 on 5 matching bases. CDR3 length equals 14 residues. Per the germline V gene, CDR1 is MDHEN and CDR2 is SYDVKM. The V end lost 5 bases, the J end lost 3 bases, and 11 bases lay between the germline ends. The CDR3 region has the DNA TGTGCCAGCAGTCCCCCAGGGCATGGAAACACCATATATTTT. Amino acid sequence: CASSPPGHGNTIYF.

The chain joins TRBV6-1 to TRBJ1-4; 10 bases fit TRBD1. The CDR3 contains 17 residues. Germline values: CDR1 MNHNS, CDR2 SASEGT. J was trimmed by 8 bases and V by 0 bases; bases with no gene match: 9. The CDR3 sequence is CASSEATGGAYWEKLFF. DNA for the CDR3: TGTGCCAGCAGTGAAGCGACAGGGGGCGCGTATTGGGAAAAACTGTTTTTT.

The CDR3 DNA follows: TGCGCCAGCAAGACTAGCGGGGTCTTCAATGAGCAGTTCTTC. Translated, it gives CASKTSGVFNEQFF. This sequence joins TRBV5-1 and TRBJ2-1; TRBD2 matches at 11 bases. The CDR3 runs 14 residues. Germline V gene data show CDR1 as SGHRS and CDR2 as YFSETQ. The junction had 5 bases not matched to a gene; V was cut back by 6 bases and J by 6 bases.

The J gene is TRBJ2-5, the V gene TRBV7-8; TRBD2 matches 12 bases. V was pared by 5 bases and J by 4 bases, with 5 bases of the junction left unmatched. Germline CDR1 is SGHVS and CDR2 is FQNEAQ. This CDR3 comprises 15 residues. CDR3 bases: TGTGCCAGCAGCCTCCCGGGACTAGCGGGAGAGACCCAGTACTTC. This translates into CASSLPGLAGETQYF. Together with reference TRBV7-8 and TRBJ2-5, the CDR3 gives the full variable domain: GAGVSQSPRYKVAKRGQDVALRCDPISGHVSLFWYQQALGQGPEFLTYFQNEAQLDKSGLPSDRFFAERPEGSVSTLKIQRTQQEDSAVYLCASSLPGLAGETQYFGPGTRLLVL.

CDR3 sequence (DNA): TGTGCCAGTGGGCGGGGCTACGAGCAGTACTTC. Its protein product is CASGRGYEQYF. The J gene is TRBJ2-7, the V gene TRBV2, with D perhaps matching TRBD2 (6 bases). This CDR3 spans 11 amino acids. V gave up 9 bases and J gave up 3 bases, with 9 bases separating them. The V gene's germline CDR1 is SNHLY and CDR2 FYNNEI.

The chain's CDR3 is CSVRTGGRETQYF. CDR3 in DNA: TGCAGCGTACGGACAGGGGGTAGGGAGACCCAGTACTTC. The rearrangement joins TRBV29-1 to TRBJ2-5; 10 bases are a match to TRBD1. CDR1 SQVTM and CDR2 ANQGSEA come from the germline V gene. This CDR3 contains 13 residues. V shed 6 bases, J shed 5 bases, and the junction held 6 bases outside the gene matches.

A few counts support this clone. This chain joins TRBV10-3 and TRBJ2-1; 8 bases match TRBD2. J gave up 9 bases and V 8 bases, and 12 bases lay outside the gene matches. This CDR3 has 14 amino acids. The germline V gene encodes CDR1 ENHRY and CDR2 SYGVKD. The CDR3: CAISALAARGEQFF. The CDR3 DNA reads TGTGCCATCTCCGCACTAGCGGCACGGGGTGAGCAGTTCTTC.

This sequence joins TRBV7-3 and TRBJ2-2; 12 bases are shared with TRBD2. The germline gives CDR1 SGHTA, CDR2 FQGTGA. Losses at the gene ends were 2 bases for V and 5 bases for J; bases not matched to a gene: 9. CDR3 size: 18 residues. This CDR3 reads CASSLRGGLAGRTGELFF. Here the CDR3 DNA reads TGTGCCAGCAGCTTACGGGGTGGACTAGCGGGACGGACCGGGGAGCTGTTTTTT.

The chain couples TRBV11-2 to TRBJ1-1; D gene uncertain. In germline, CDR1 is SGHAT, CDR2 FQNNGV. The CDR3 is made up of 13 amino acids. The V end lost 4 bases, the J end lost 2 bases, and 8 bases lay between the germline ends. CDR3 DNA: TGTGCCAGCAGCTCCTATATAAACACTGAAGCTTTCTTT. Translated: CASSSYINTEAFF.

The rearrangement links TRBV18 to TRBJ1-4, with 10 bases fitting TRBD1. Germline CDR1 is KGHSH and CDR2 is LQKENI. The length of the CDR3 is 14 residues. Losses at the gene ends were 3 bases for V and 7 bases for J; bases not matched to a gene: 2. The CDR3 is CASSPGTGVEKLFF. The DNA for the CDR3 is TGTGCCAGCTCACCCGGGACAGGGGTTGAAAAACTGTTTTTT.

This chain connects TRBV28 to TRBJ1-2; D gene unclear. Per the germline V gene, CDR1 is MDHEN and CDR2 is SYDVKM. The V end was cut by 8 bases, the J end by 14 bases, with 21 bases between. This CDR3 is built from 12 residues. The CDR3 DNA follows: TGTGCCAGCTCCCCCTCCCCGGAGCTTGGGACCTTC. Its translation: CASSPSPELGTF.

This rearrangement joins TRBV6-4 to TRBJ2-5, with 13 bases identical to TRBD2. The trim removed 2 bases at V and 7 bases at J, leaving 16 bases unmatched. The CDR3 sequence is 19 residues long. Germline V gene data show CDR1 as MRHNA and CDR2 as SNTAGT. Here the CDR3 reads CASSDEGTSGTKIFGTQYF. DNA of the CDR3: TGTGCCAGCAGTGACGAGGGGACTAGCGGGACCAAGATTTTTGGGACCCAGTACTTC.

The chain combines TRBV7-8 with TRBJ2-2, with 7 bases identical to TRBD1. CDR3 length: 17 residues. V was pared by 5 bases and J by 4 bases, with 13 bases of the junction left unmatched. Germline V lookup: CDR1 SGHVS, CDR2 FQNEAQ. CDR3: CASSPRQGPRVTGELFF. In DNA form, the CDR3 reads TGTGCCAGCAGCCCCCGACAGGGCCCCAGGGTCACCGGGGAGCTGTTTTTT.

The chain employs TRBV6-4 and TRBJ2-7; D not resolved. Looked up from germline, CDR1 is MRHNA and CDR2 is SNTAGT. The V and J ends lost 4 bases and 3 bases respectively, with 4 bases between them. This CDR3 comprises 11 residues. The CDR3 protein is CASSAVYEQYF. CDR3 DNA: TGTGCCAGCAGTGCAGTCTACGAGCAGTACTTC.

This sequence joins TRBV11-2 and TRBJ1-1, with 11 positions matching TRBD1. V was clipped by 4 bases and J by 6 bases; unmatched bases: 16. This CDR3 comprises 18 residues. Germline V CDR1 and CDR2: SGHAT, FQNNGV. The CDR3 DNA is TGTGCCAGCAGCTCCCTAGTTATCGCCGGGGACAGGGGGTCTGAAGCTTTCTTT. Protein product: CASSSLVIAGDRGSEAFF. The full variable domain, its missing parts supplied by reference TRBV11-2 and TRBJ1-1, is EAGVAQSPRYKIIEKRQSVAFWCNPISGHATLYWYQQILGQGPKLLIQFQNNGVVDDSQLPKDRFSAERLKGVDSTLKIQPAKLEDSAVYLCASSSLVIAGDRGSEAFFGQGTRLTVV.

V gene TRBV7-2 combines with J gene TRBJ1-2, with TRBD1 matching over 7 bases. The germline V gene has CDR1 SGHTA and CDR2 FQGNSA. The CDR3 consists of 14 residues. V shed 5 bases, J shed 8 bases, and the junction held 11 bases outside the gene matches. CDR3 coding DNA: TGTGCCAGCAGCGCCCAACAGGGGATGGACGGCTACACCTTC. Encoded protein: CASSAQQGMDGYTF.

J is TRBJ1-3 and V is TRBV9; D perhaps matches TRBD1 (6 bases). Deletions cut 4 bases from V and 0 bases from J, with 11 bases between. The CDR3 contains 15 residues. CDR1 and CDR2 from the germline V gene are SGDLS and YYNGEE. The CDR3 DNA reads TGTGCCAGCAGCTCGGGACAATTCTCTGGAAACACCATATATTTT. Translation: CASSSGQFSGNTIYF.

CDR3 sequence (DNA): TGTGCCAGCTCCGAACTGAGCACAGATACGCAGTATTTT. Translating gives CASSELSTDTQYF. The rearrangement uses TRBV18 and TRBJ2-3; D is unresolved. Germline assignment: CDR1 KGHSH and CDR2 LQKENI. The CDR3 has 13 residues. Deletions cut 6 bases from V and 0 bases from J, with 7 bases between.

This chain links TRBV5-1 with TRBJ2-7; TRBD2 might be the D (6 bases). V lost 4 bases, J lost 7 bases, and 21 bases lay in between. Germline CDR1 reads SGHRS; CDR2 reads YFSETQ. This CDR3 contains 15 residues. The CDR3 spells CASSRGATDYWEQYF. As DNA, the CDR3 is TGCGCCAGCAGCCGCGGGGCTACGGACTACTGGGAGCAGTACTTC.

CDR3 sequence: CATSRDRYTGELFF. DNA of the CDR3: TGTGCCACCAGCAGAGATCGGTACACCGGGGAGCTGTTTTTT. This sequence joins TRBV15 and TRBJ2-2; the D is unclear. This CDR3 region has 14 residues. Trimming left V 0 bases short and J 3 bases short, with 5 bases between. Germline V gene sequence: CDR1 LNHNV, CDR2 YYDKDF (reference sequence). Full variable domain (missing parts from reference TRBV15 and TRBJ2-2): DAMVIQNPRYQVTQFGKPVTLSCSQTLNHNVMYWYQQKSSQAPKLLFHYYDKDFNNEADTPDNFQSRRPNTSFCFLDIRSPGLGDTAMYLCATSRDRYTGELFFGEGSRLTVL.

The chain uses TRBV18 and TRBJ1-3; TRBD1 agrees at 7 bases. This CDR3 spans 15 amino acids. The germline CDR1 and CDR2 sequences are KGHSH and LQKENI. The trim removed 3 bases at V and 0 bases at J, leaving 2 bases unmatched. The CDR3, as DNA: TGTGCCAGCTCACCGGACAGGCTCTCTGGAAACACCATATATTTT. Protein: CASSPDRLSGNTIYF.

The chain employs TRBV6-5 and TRBJ2-3; D is perhaps TRBD2 (5 bases). Germline V CDR1 and CDR2: MNHEY, SVGAGI. The CDR3 is made up of 13 amino acids. The ends were cut back, 10 bases at V and 2 bases at J, with 13 bases in the middle. The CDR3 DNA is TGTGCCACCCAAGAGCGGATCACAGATACGCAGTATTTT. This sequence encodes CATQERITDTQYF.

The J gene is TRBJ2-7, the V gene TRBV7-8; D ambiguous. This CDR3 region has 12 residues. Trimming took off 5 bases at V and 0 bases at J, with 5 bases between the two ends. CDR1 is SGHVS, CDR2 FQNEAQ, per germline. The CDR3 sequence: CASSPGSYEQYF. DNA for the CDR3: TGTGCCAGCAGCCCCGGCTCCTACGAGCAGTACTTC.

The rearrangement uses TRBV28 and TRBJ2-7; 9 bases are a match to TRBD1. V shed 4 bases, J shed 0 bases, and the junction held 4 bases outside the gene matches. In germline, CDR1 is MDHEN, CDR2 SYDVKM. CDR3 size: 15 residues. The CDR3 nucleotides read TGTGCCAGCAGTTCCCCGGGACAGGGCTCCTACGAGCAGTACTTC. Its protein is CASSSPGQGSYEQYF.

The rearrangement uses TRBV30 and TRBJ1-5, with TRBD1 matching 10 bases. Germline values: CDR1 GTSNPN, CDR2 SVGIG (reference sequence). The V gene end was trimmed by 7 bases and the J gene end by 6 bases; junction bases not matched to a gene: 3. The CDR3 runs to 12 residues. CDR3 nucleotides: TGTGCCTTCCGGGACAGGGGTCAGCCCCAGCATTTT. Translation: CAFRDRGQPQHF.

The chain recombines TRBV6-5 with TRBJ1-2; 8 bases agree with TRBD1. J was trimmed by 4 bases and V by 0 bases; bases with no gene match: 4. Germline CDR1 and CDR2: MNHEY and SVGAGI. The CDR3 runs 15 residues. The CDR3 region is CASSYSLRGLYGYTF. CDR3 nucleotides: TGTGCCAGCAGTTACTCGCTCAGGGGGCTCTATGGCTACACCTTC.

The chain recombines TRBV11-2 with TRBJ1-1; 7 bases align to TRBD1. The CDR3 contains 14 residues. The V and J ends lost 7 bases and 0 bases, in that order; junction bases with no gene match: 5. Germline values: CDR1 SGHAT, CDR2 FQNNGV. As DNA, the CDR3 is TGTGCCAGCACCGGGGGACAGCTGAACACTGAAGCTTTCTTT. Residues: CASTGGQLNTEAFF.

This chain joins TRBV4-2 and TRBJ2-5, with D hard to call. CDR1 and CDR2 (germline): LGHNA, YNFKEQ. The length of the CDR3 is 15 residues. V lost 3 bases, J lost 5 bases, and 16 bases lay in between. CDR3 residues: CASSQGGVSRETQYF. The CDR3 nucleotides are TGTGCCAGCAGCCAGGGTGGAGTTTCGAGGGAGACCCAGTACTTC.

The CDR3 coding sequence is TGTGCCAGCTCACCGGTGCAGGGGGCGGAAAAACTGTTTTTT. Protein product: CASSPVQGAEKLFF. The chain uses TRBV18 and TRBJ1-4, with TRBD1 identical over 8 bases. Germline assignment: CDR1 KGHSH and CDR2 LQKENI. The CDR3 length is 14 residues. The V gene end was trimmed by 3 bases and the J gene end by 8 bases; junction bases not matched to a gene: 5.

The chain links TRBV27 to TRBJ1-2; TRBD1 agrees at 7 bases. The CDR3 extends over 16 amino acids. The V and J ends lost 2 bases and 0 bases, in that order; junction bases with no gene match: 6. Germline V gives CDR1 MNHEY, CDR2 SMNVEV (reference sequence). Here the CDR3 DNA reads TGTGCCAGCAGTTTAGATAGGGACAGAGCTAACTATGGCTACACCTTC. Its translation is CASSLDRDRANYGYTF.

This clone was observed once. The V call is TRBV28, the J call TRBJ1-1; no clear D gene. V lost 5 bases, J lost 4 bases, and 14 bases lay in between. Looked up from germline, CDR1 is MDHEN and CDR2 is SYDVKM. The length of the CDR3 is 14 residues. This chain's CDR3 is CASSPPGVGTEAFF. DNA of the CDR3: TGTGCCAGCAGTCCCCCCGGAGTCGGCACTGAAGCTTTCTTT.

The chain joins TRBV5-1 to TRBJ2-1; no firm D call. This CDR3 comprises 13 residues. V gave up 0 bases and J gave up 10 bases, with 11 bases separating them. Germline CDR1 reads SGHRS; CDR2 reads YFSETQ. The CDR3 is CASSLAGQKEQFF. As DNA, the CDR3 is TGCGCCAGCAGCTTGGCCGGTCAAAAGGAGCAGTTCTTC.